This TCR beta chain came from a study of cytomegalovirus exposure and HLA in healthy donors. Study observations and caveats: Later analysis identified around 15,000 TCR beta sequences associated with HLA alleles, using a false discovery rate threshold of 0.05. Near-uniform donor sequencing depth was presumed by presence/absence analyses.

Likely unrecorded immune exposures existed in these nominally healthy donors. Primers included in the PCR were 60 Vbeta and 13 Jbeta primers. The protocol was immunoSEQ multiplex PCR, while the TCRdb copy is restricted to in-frame clones and leaves out a portion. The repertoire holds about 130,000 clones, less than 85% seen once, with about 2.1% in the top ten. This CDR3 spans 13 amino acids. CDR1 MDHEN and CDR2 SYDVKM come from the germline V gene. The V and J ends lost 7 bases and 2 bases respectively, with 11 bases between them. On this clone: The target antigen is unknown.

The chain carries TRBV28 and TRBJ1-2; a weak D match, TRBD1 (5 bases). Sequencing was performed on PBMCs. This sequence originates from a woman aged 40-49 years in good health and CMV-seropositive. The chain's CDR3 is CASNRQSNYGYTF. The CDR3 nucleotides are TGTGCCAGCAACCGACAGTCCAACTATGGCTACACCTTC.